These T cell receptor beta chains were read from a single sample in a study of technical replicates of blood from a handful of donors. The data were produced by immunoSEQ multiplex PCR, yet TCRdb's version contains in-frame clones alone and is incomplete. Of about 100,000 clones listed, approximately 96% were seen once; the top ten hold approximately 0.22%. The sample consisted of T cells isolated from PBMCs. These receptors came from a human donor in good health. The CDR3 runs from the conserved cysteine through the conserved F or W. The order of the fields is V gene, CDR3 length, J gene, CDR3 protein.

TRBV6-5	16	TRBJ2-5	CASSYAGLAEQETQYF
TRBV27	14	TRBJ2-1	CASSLSAGLNEQFF
TRBV5-5	15	TRBJ2-1	CASSGEGSSYNEQFF
TRBV18	14	TRBJ2-5	CASSPSAGGETQYF
TRBV5-1	14	TRBJ2-5	CASSLGEARETQYF
TRBV4-2	16	TRBJ1-2	CASSQDQREINYGYTF
TRBV9	13	TRBJ2-5	CASSRPNQETQYF
TRBV30	20	TRBJ2-3	CAWSGIRRGGSGLARDTQYF
TRBV5-1	18	TRBJ1-3	CASSLEYGTAGPGNTIYF
TRBV14	15	TRBJ1-3	CASSLHRSSGNTIYF
TRBV5-1	13	TRBJ2-3	CASSLAYADTQYF
TRBV6-4	14	TRBJ2-3	CASSEQGTGDTQYF
TRBV28	18	TRBJ1-1	CASSLSVGAAIMNTEAFF
TRBV6-5	15	TRBJ2-1	CASTQRLAGDLEQFF
TRBV13	14	TRBJ1-1	CASSSTDLNTEAFF
TRBV2	14	TRBJ2-1	CASGVSGRWSEQFF
TRBV11-2	12	TRBJ1-1	CASSLEGARTFF
TRBV19	11	TRBJ1-2	CASQQGHGYTF
TRBV7-9	14	TRBJ1-4	CASSLNRPDEKLFF
TRBV27	14	TRBJ2-6	CASSLSGGANVLTF